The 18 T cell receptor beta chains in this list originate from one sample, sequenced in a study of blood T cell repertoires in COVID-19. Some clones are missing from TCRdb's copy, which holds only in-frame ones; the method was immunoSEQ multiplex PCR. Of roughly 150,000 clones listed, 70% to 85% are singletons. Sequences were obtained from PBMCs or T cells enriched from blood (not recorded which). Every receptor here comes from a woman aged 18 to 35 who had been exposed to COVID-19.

DNA of the CDR3: TGTGCCAGCAGTTTCGTCCCACAGGGTAGGTACACAGATACGCAGTATTTT. This sequence encodes CASSFVPQGRYTDTQYF. The chain combines TRBV28 with TRBJ2-3; perhaps TRBD1 as D (6 bases). This CDR3 has 17 residues. Germline V gives CDR1 MDHEN, CDR2 SYDVKM. V lost 3 bases and J lost 2, with 18 bases in between. The full variable domain, with the rest looked up from reference TRBV28 and TRBJ2-3, is DVKVTQSSRYLVKRTGEKVFLECVQDMDHENMFWYRQDPGLGLRLIYFSYDVKMKEKGDIPEGYSVSREKKERFSLILESASTNQTSMYLCASSFVPQGRYTDTQYFGPGTRLTVL.

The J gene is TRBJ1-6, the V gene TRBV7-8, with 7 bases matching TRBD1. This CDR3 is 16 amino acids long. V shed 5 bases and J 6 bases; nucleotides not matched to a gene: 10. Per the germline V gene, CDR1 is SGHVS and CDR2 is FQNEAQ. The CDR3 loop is CASSLRPGQTNSPLHF. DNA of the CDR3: TGTGCCAGCAGCCTACGTCCGGGACAGACTAATTCACCCCTCCACTTT. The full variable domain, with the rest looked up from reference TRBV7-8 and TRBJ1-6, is GAGVSQSPRYKVAKRGQDVALRCDPISGHVSLFWYQQALGQGPEFLTYFQNEAQLDKSGLPSDRFFAERPEGSVSTLKIQRTQQEDSAVYLCASSLRPGQTNSPLHFGNGTRLTVT.

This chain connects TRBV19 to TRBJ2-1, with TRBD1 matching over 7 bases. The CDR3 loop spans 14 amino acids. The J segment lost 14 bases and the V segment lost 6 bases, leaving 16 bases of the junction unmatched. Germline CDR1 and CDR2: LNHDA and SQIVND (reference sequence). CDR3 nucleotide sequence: TGTGCCAGTAGACAGGGGATAACAGGGTATCAGGAGTTCTTC. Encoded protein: CASRQGITGYQEFF. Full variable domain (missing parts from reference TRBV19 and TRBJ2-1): DGGITQSPKYLFRKEGQNVTLSCEQNLNHDAMYWYRQDPGQGLRLIYYSQIVNDFQKGDIAEGYSVSREKKESFPLTVTSAQKNPTAFYLCASRQGITGYQEFFGPGTRLTVL.

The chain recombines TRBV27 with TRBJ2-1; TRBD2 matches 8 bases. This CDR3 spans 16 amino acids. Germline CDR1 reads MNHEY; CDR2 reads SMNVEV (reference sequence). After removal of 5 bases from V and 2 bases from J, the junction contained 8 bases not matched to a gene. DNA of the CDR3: TGTGCCAGCAGTCCTGTAGCGGGACCCGCCTACAATGAGCAGTTCTTC. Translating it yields CASSPVAGPAYNEQFF.

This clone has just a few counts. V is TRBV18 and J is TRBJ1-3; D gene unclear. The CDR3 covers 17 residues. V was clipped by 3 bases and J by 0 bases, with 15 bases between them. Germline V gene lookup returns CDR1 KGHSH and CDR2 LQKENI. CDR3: CASSPRQAVNSGNTIYF. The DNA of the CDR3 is TGTGCCAGCTCACCCCGCCAGGCCGTAAACTCTGGAAACACCATATATTTT. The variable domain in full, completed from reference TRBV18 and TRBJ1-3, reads NAGVMQNPRHLVRRRGQEARLRCSPMKGHSHVYWYRQLPEEGLKFMVYLQKENIIDESGMPKERFSAEFPKEGPSILRIQQVVRGDSAAYFCASSPRQAVNSGNTIYFGEGSWLTVV.

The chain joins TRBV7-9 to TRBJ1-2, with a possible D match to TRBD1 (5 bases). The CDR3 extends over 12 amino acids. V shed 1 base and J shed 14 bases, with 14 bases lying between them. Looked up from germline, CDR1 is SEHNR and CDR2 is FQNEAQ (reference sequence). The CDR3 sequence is CASSLVQVLYTF. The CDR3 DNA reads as TGTGCCAGCAGCTTAGTACAGGTCCTGTATACCTTC.

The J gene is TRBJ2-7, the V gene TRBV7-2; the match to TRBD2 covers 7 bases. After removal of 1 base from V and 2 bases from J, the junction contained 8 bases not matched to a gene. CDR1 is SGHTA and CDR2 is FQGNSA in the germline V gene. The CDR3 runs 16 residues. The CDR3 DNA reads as TGTGCCAGCAGCTTAGTCCGGGGAGGGAATCCCTACGAGCAGTACTTC. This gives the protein CASSLVRGGNPYEQYF.

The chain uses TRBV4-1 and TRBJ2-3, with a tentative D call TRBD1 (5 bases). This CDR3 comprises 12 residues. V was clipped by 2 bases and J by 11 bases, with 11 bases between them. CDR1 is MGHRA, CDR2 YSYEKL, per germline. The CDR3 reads CASSQLTEEQYF. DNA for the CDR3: TGCGCCAGCAGCCAACTGACAGAAGAGCAGTATTTT.

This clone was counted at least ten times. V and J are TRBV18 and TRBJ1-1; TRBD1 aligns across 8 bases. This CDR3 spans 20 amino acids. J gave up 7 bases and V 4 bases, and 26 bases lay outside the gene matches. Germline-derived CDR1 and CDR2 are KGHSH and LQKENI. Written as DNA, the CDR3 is TGTGCCAGCTCACGGCTCACAGGGGGTATTAACCAGAGGGGAGATGATGAAGCTTTCTTT. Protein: CASSRLTGGINQRGDDEAFF.

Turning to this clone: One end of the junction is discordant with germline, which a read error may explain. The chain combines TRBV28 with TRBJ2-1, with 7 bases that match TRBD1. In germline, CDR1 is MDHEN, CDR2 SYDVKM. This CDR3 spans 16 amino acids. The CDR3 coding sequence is TGTGCCAGCAGTGGGATGGGAACAGGGGTCAGCAATGAGCAGCTCTTC. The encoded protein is CASSGMGTGVSNEQLF. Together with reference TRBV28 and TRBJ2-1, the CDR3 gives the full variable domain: DVKVTQSSRYLVKRTGEKVFLECVQDMDHENMFWYRQDPGLGLRLIYFSYDVKMKEKGDIPEGYSVSREKKERFSLILESASTNQTSMYLCASSGMGTGVSNEQLFGPGTRLTVL.

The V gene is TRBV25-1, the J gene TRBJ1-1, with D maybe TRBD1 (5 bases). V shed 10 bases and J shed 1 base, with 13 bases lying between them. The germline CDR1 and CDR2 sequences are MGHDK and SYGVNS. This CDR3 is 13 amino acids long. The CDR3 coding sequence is TGTGCCACCACCCTCCAGGGGAACACTGAAGCTTTCTTT. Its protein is CATTLQGNTEAFF.

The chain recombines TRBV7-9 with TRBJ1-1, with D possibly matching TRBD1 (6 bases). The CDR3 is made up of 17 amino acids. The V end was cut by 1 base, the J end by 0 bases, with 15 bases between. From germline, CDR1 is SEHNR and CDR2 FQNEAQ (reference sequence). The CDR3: CASSLERTDLMNTEAFF. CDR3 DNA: TGTGCCAGCAGCTTAGAGAGGACAGATCTCATGAACACTGAAGCTTTCTTT.

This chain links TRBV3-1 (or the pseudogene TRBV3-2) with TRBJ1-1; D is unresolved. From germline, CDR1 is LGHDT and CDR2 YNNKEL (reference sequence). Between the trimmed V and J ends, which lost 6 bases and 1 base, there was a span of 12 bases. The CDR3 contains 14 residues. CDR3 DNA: TGTGCCAGCAGTCCGAGACGGGAGAACACTGAAGCTTTCTTT. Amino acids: CASSPRRENTEAFF.

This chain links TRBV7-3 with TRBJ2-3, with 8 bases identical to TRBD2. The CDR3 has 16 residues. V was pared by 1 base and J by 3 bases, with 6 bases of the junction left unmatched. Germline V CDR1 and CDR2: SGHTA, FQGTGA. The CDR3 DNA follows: TGTGCCAGCAGCTTAAATCCGGGAGGGAGTACAGATACGCAGTATTTT. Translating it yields CASSLNPGGSTDTQYF.

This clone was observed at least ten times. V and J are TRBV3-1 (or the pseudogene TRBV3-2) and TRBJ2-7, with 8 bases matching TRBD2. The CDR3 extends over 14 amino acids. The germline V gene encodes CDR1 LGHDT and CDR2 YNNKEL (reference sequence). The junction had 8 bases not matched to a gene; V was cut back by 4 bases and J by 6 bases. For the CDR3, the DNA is TGTGCCAGCAGCCCGACCCGGACTAGCCTCGAGCAGTACTTC. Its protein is CASSPTRTSLEQYF.

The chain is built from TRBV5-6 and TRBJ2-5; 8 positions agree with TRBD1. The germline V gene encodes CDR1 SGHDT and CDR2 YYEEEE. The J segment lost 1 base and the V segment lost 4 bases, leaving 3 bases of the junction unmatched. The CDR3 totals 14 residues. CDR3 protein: CASSLDRAQETQYF. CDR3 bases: TGTGCCAGCAGCCTGGACAGGGCCCAAGAGACCCAGTACTTC.

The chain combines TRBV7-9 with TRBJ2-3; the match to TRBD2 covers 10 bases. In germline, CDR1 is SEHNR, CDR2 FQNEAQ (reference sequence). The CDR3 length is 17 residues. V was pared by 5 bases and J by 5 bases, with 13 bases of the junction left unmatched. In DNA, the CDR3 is TGTGCCAGCAGCCCTAGGGGAGGTAGCGGGAGGCGAGATACGCAGTATTTT. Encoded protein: CASSPRGGSGRRDTQYF. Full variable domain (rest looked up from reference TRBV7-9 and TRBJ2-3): DTGVSQNPRHKITKRGQNVTFRCDPISEHNRLYWYRQTLGQGPEFLTYFQNEAQLEKSRLLSDRFSAERPKGSFSTLEIQRTEQGDSAMYLCASSPRGGSGRRDTQYFGPGTRLTVL.

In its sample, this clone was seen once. CDR3 DNA: TGCAGTGCTAGTTCGGGGTTCCACAATGAGCAGTTCTTC. This encodes CSASSGFHNEQFF. The chain combines TRBV20-1 with TRBJ2-1, with D maybe TRBD2 (5 bases). The V and J ends lost 3 bases and 5 bases respectively, with 11 bases between them. This CDR3 has 13 residues. Per germline, CDR1 DFQATT and CDR2 SNEGSKA (reference sequence).